The clone carrying this TCR beta chain was picked up one time. The sample originates from a study of blood T cell repertoires in COVID-19. Looking at the study overall: Italy, Spain and the United States were the sources of the convalescent and acute COVID-19 samples. Sample material is recorded as cDNA or gDNA derived from T cells, B-cell-depleted T cells, or PBMCs.

Original methodology: The authors estimated nucleated cell counts from reference gene primer amplification. Only in-frame clones appear in the TCRdb table, and some are missing; sequencing was by immunoSEQ multiplex PCR. Clone size and the V and J calls come from that table; the DNA yielded D and trimming. The sample has roughly 190,000 clones, about 85% seen once. V lost 1 base and J 11 bases, leaving 20 bases between the germline ends. The germline V gene has CDR1 LGHDT and CDR2 YNNKEL (reference sequence). The CDR3 sequence is 15 residues long. V is TRBV3-1 (or the pseudogene TRBV3-2) and J is TRBJ1-1; D ambiguous. The source material was peripheral blood. The sequence came from a man aged 30-40 years with acute or convalescent COVID-19. The CDR3 DNA reads TGTGCCAGCAGCCAAGTAGCATTCGAGAAAGGGAGCGCTTTCTTT. Translating gives CASSQVAFEKGSAFF.